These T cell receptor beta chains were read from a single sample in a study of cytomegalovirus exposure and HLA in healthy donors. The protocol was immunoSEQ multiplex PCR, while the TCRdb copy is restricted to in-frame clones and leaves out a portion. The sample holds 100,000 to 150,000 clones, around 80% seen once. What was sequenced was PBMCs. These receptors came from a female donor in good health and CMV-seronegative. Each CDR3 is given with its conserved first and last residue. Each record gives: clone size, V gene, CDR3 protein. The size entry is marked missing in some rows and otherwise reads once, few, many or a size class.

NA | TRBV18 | CASSRGTDLSGYTF
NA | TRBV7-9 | CASSLAQDQETQYF
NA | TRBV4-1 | CASSQGTSGGVYNEQFF
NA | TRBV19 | CASNHPGQGFYGYTF
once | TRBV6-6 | CASSYGQQGVKETQYF
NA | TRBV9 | CASSEGLVNEQFF
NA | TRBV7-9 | CSSSPEAGPYNEQFF
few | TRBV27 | CASSLSRTVGSYNSPLHF
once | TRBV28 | CASRPHGVDNYGYTF
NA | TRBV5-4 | CASSFPSDTQYF
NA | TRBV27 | CASSLHSLEGTDTQYF
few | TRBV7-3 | CASSYRANTEAFF
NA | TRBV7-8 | CASSQRVAADYSYEQYF
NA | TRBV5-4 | CASSWKALAGGSNTGELFF
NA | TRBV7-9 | CASSLTGTSMFF
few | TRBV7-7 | CASSQEVDSEQYF
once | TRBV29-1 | CSIRGISDTQYF
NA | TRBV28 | CASSLGTSGRWNEQFF
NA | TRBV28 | CASSSAGVGGFNIQYF
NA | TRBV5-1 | CASSFSQDFGNTIYF
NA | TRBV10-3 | CAISEWTGKETQYF
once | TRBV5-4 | CASRIQGANYGYTF
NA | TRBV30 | CAWSGVMARYNEQFF
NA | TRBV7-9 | CASSGGAGSSTDTQYF
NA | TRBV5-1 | CASSVAGEDTQYF
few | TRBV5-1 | CASSLDTGAANTEAFF
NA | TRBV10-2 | CASSEQGLAYSSYNEQFF
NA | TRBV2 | CASSEGAGDTQYF
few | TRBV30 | CAWSVWGQGLQPQHF
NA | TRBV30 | CAWSAGQGWTGELFF
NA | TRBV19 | CASSYDSYYGYTF
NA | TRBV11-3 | CASSPGTNYNEQFF
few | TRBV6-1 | CASSAHRSGNTIYF
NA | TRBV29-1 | CSASGTGNEKLFF
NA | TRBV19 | CASSRGMWSETEAFF
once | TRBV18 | CASCQKQGMNTEAFF
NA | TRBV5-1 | CASRTANYGYTF
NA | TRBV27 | CASSTVTSGTDTQYF
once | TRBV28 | CASSLIRRGYEQYF
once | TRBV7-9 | CASSLEMASGRHEQFF
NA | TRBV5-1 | CASSLVPQGQETQYF
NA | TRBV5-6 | CASSLEIRGATNEKLFF
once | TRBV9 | CASSVDRAGGVGDEQFF
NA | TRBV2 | CASSVGTGVSYEQYF
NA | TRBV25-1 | CASRARDRFYEQYF
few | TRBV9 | CASSGGTSSYEQYF
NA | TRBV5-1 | CASSLTMGEQFF
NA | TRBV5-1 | CASRPSGGASNEQFF